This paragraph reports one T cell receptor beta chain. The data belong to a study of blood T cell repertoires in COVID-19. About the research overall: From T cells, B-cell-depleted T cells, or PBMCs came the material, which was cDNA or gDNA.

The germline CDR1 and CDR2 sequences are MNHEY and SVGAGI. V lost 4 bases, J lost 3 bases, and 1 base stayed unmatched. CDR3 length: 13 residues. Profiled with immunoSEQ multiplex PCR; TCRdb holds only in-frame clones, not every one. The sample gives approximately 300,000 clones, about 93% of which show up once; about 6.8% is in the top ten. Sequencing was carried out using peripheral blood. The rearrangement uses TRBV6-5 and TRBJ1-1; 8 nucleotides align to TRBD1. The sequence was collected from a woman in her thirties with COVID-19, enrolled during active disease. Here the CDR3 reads CASSSGGYTEAFF. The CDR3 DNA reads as TGTGCCAGCAGTTCAGGGGGCTACACTGAAGCTTTCTTT.